This T cell receptor (beta chain) was observed in a study of T cell changes during pregnancy in multiple sclerosis. The protocol was immunoSEQ multiplex PCR, while the TCRdb copy is restricted to in-frame clones and leaves out a portion. The sample consists of approximately 100,000 clones, 85% to 95% of them appearing once. The CDR3 extends over 14 amino acids. Trimming removed 2 bases at V and 8 bases at J, with 13 bases between. CDR1 SGHRS and CDR2 YFSETQ come from the germline V gene. The V call is TRBV5-1, the J call TRBJ2-2; possibly TRBD2 for D (6 bases). The sequencing here drew on peripheral blood, taken after pregnancy. The source of this sequence is a female donor with multiple sclerosis, enrolled in a pregnancy study. The CDR3 protein is CASSFGGIKGELFF. In nucleotides, the CDR3 is TGCGCCAGCAGCTTTGGCGGGATAAAAGGGGAGCTGTTTTTT.